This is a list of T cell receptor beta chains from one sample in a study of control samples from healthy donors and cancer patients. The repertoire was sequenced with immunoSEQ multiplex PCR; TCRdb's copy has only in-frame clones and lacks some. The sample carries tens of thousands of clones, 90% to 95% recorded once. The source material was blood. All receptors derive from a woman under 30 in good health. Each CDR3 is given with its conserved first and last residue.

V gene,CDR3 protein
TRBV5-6,CASSLGNGQAFF
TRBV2,CASRADGLAWGGNEQFF
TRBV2,CASSEDRTTNEKLFF
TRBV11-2,CASSLDQGRGETQYF
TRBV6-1,CASSEALRRLTPGELFF
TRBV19,CASSQRVSNNYGYTF
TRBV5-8,CASSHPTAVYEQYF
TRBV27,CASSFRTNEKLFF
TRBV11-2,CASSSPLAGIRNTGELFF
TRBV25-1,CASSENGGRNQPQHF
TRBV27,CASRGLRETQYF
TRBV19,CASKHGDRVAEQYF
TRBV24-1,CATSDSKTTDTQYF
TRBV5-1,CASSLEGGRATNEKLFF
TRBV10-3,CAISVGEGSSPLHF
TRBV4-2,CASSQVGGTTVYAEQYF
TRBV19,CASSTGLANEQYF
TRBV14,CASSQDVGTEAFF
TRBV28,CASRLAGRGYEQYF
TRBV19,CASTQSLGYTIYF
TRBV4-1,CASRFGQGADYGYTF
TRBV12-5,CASPVGNTEAFF
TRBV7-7,CASSLEQGSNEQFF
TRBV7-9,CASSLDSSNQPQHF
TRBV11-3,CASSFGLGISEQFF
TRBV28,CASSFRDRGLSGYTF
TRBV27,CASSLGTQGSQPQHF
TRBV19,CASSTRGSRSYEQYF
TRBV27,CASSLAGAVAEAFF
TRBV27,CASTTGGPLHF
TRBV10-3,CAISDSSEQETQYF
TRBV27,CASSLLAGSGNQPQHF
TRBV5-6,CASSFIHSGNTIYF
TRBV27,CASSFITRGNSPLHF
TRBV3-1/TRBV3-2,CASSRTGRQTNTIYF
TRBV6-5,CASSYKLDSGNTIYF
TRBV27,CASSLSQTGRNSPLHF
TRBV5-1,CASSLGGRVAGGAFF
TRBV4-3,CASSQAGLLNTDTQYF
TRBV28,CAISTGVAGGANTGELFF